This T cell receptor (beta chain) was identified in a study of T-cell memory formation after mild COVID-19. General study findings and limits: Several responding clones turned up in pre-infection memory, indicating that cross-reactive memory may have taken part. Second-wave clones with a day 37 peak had unconfirmed SARS-CoV-2 specificity.

Points on this clonotype: No antigen is known for it.

TCRdb analysed the 5' RACE reads with MiXCR anew, one entry per CDR3 protein. The sample contains 450,000 to 650,000 distinct CDR3 sequences, 20% of which appear only once. Sequencing was performed on PBMCs or a T cell subset sorted from them (not recorded which). This sequence was found in an adult woman who had mild COVID-19 (a few samples of this study predate the infection). Cell type and time point are not known.

CDR3: CASSTRQGVSYEQYF. The CDR3 region has the DNA TGTGCCAGCAGTACCCGACAGGGGGTTTCCTACGAGCAGTACTTC. The gene calls are TRBV28 and TRBJ2-7; 9 bases are a match to TRBD1. CDR3 size: 15 residues. Trimming cost V 5 bases and J 1 base; bases outside gene matches: 6. Germline V gene sequence: CDR1 MDHEN, CDR2 SYDVKM.